This is a list of T cell receptor beta chains from one sample in a study of OX40 agonist ivuxolimab in advanced cancers. The data were produced by immunoSEQ multiplex PCR, yet TCRdb's version contains in-frame clones alone and is incomplete. The sample yields over 20,000 clones, 80% to 90% seen once. Material: CD4+ or CD8+ T cells sorted from blood, obtained in a trial of the OX40 agonist ivuxolimab. The receptor set was obtained from an adult with an advanced solid tumor such as melanoma, head and neck, liver or kidney cancer. The CDR3 runs from the conserved cysteine through the conserved F or W. The D gene is left open where the match is weak.

>.|TRBJ2-5|TRBV6-4|13
CASSQTDSETQYF
TGTGCCAGCAGTCAAACCGACTCAGAGACCCAGTACTTC
>TRBD2|TRBJ2-2|TRBV29-1|15
CSVVQGLAGTGELFF
TGCAGCGTTGTCCAAGGACTAGCGGGCACCGGGGAGCTGTTTTTT
>TRBD2|TRBJ2-3|TRBV29-1|15
CSVLGTSVSTDTQYF
TGCAGCGTTCTTGGGACTAGCGTTAGCACAGATACGCAGTATTTT
>TRBD1|TRBJ2-1|TRBV5-6|15
CASSRRDRGYNEQFF
TGTGCCAGCAGCCGCCGGGACAGGGGTTACAATGAGCAGTTCTTC
>TRBD2|TRBJ2-3|TRBV25-1|16
CASSFRAGGGTDTQYF
TGTGCCAGCAGTTTCCGAGCGGGGGGGGGCACAGATACGCAGTATTTT
>.|TRBJ2-7|TRBV7-3|12
CASSLPPYEQYF
TGTGCCAGCAGCCTCCCCCCCTACGAGCAGTACTTC
>TRBD1|TRBJ1-1|TRBV7-3|14
CASSSTGRNTEAFF
TGTGCCAGCAGCTCGACAGGGAGGAACACTGAAGCTTTCTTT
>.|TRBJ2-5|TRBV9|13
CASSVQGTETQYF
TGTGCCAGCAGCGTTCAGGGAACGGAGACCCAGTACTTC
>.|TRBJ2-2|TRBV7-3|14
CASSRGQNTGELFF
TGTGCCAGCAGTAGAGGGCAGAACACCGGGGAGCTGTTTTTT
>TRBD1|TRBJ2-3|TRBV2|17
CASSAPPGRGQGDTQYF
TGTGCCAGCAGTGCCCCCCCGGGCAGGGGGCAGGGAGATACGCAGTATTTT